The 21 T cell receptor beta chains given below trace back to one sample, sequenced in a study of T cell responses to AZD1222 COVID-19 vaccine. Repertoires were generated with immunoSEQ multiplex PCR, while TCRdb's copy carries only in-frame clones and drops some. In the table there are roughly 91,000 clones, 70% to 90% of which are singletons. Sequencing used peripheral blood, obtained on day 0 of AZD1222 vaccination. The receptors here all came from an adult in good health.

The chain links TRBV6-2 or TRBV6-3 to TRBJ2-5; a weak D match, TRBD2 (7 bases). V was trimmed by 0 bases and J by 2 bases, leaving 22 bases between them. Germline V gene data show CDR1 as MNHEY and CDR2 as SVGEGT. The CDR3 totals 19 residues. CDR3 bases: TGTGCCAGCAGTTACTCGATTGGCGGGGGCCCCCGGGATCAAGAGACCCAGTACTTC. It codes for CASSYSIGGGPRDQETQYF.

J is TRBJ2-7 and V is TRBV2; D possibly corresponds to TRBD2 (6 bases). Germline assignment: CDR1 SNHLY and CDR2 FYNNEI. Trimming stripped 2 bases from V and 1 base from J, with 12 bases between. CDR3 size: 15 residues. The CDR3 sequence is CASSEWAGRSYEQYF. The DNA of the CDR3 is TGTGCCAGCAGTGAATGGGCGGGGCGATCCTACGAGCAGTACTTC.

J is TRBJ1-5 and V is TRBV27; D remains ambiguous. The CDR3 contains 15 residues. V was shortened by 2 bases and J by 0 bases, with 8 bases between the two germline ends. Germline V lookup: CDR1 MNHEY, CDR2 SMNVEV (reference sequence). The CDR3 loop is CASSLDNYSNQPQHF. CDR3 nucleotide sequence: TGTGCCAGCAGTTTAGACAACTATAGCAATCAGCCCCAGCATTTT.

The rearrangement uses TRBV7-9 and TRBJ1-1, with 7 nucleotides matching TRBD1. The J segment lost 10 bases and the V segment lost 5 bases, leaving 16 bases of the junction unmatched. Germline lookup yields CDR1 SEHNR and CDR2 FQNEAQ (reference sequence). The CDR3 has 15 residues. The CDR3 DNA reads as TGTGCCAGCAGCGCGAGACAGGGAAGGTTGGGTTCAGCTTTCTTT. Its protein product is CASSARQGRLGSAFF.

This chain links TRBV4-3 with TRBJ1-6, with D maybe TRBD1 (6 bases). Deletions cut 4 bases from V and 7 bases from J, with 8 bases between. The CDR3 loop spans 13 amino acids. Germline CDR1 is LGHNA and CDR2 is YSLEER. The CDR3 protein is CASSPDRNSPLHF. CDR3 DNA: TGCGCCAGCAGCCCCGACAGGAATTCACCCCTCCACTTT.

The gene calls are TRBV29-1 and TRBJ2-7, with 10 nucleotides matching TRBD2. From germline, CDR1 is SQVTM and CDR2 ANQGSEA. The CDR3 has 14 residues. The J segment lost 5 bases and the V segment lost 4 bases, leaving 8 bases of the junction unmatched. The CDR3 is CSVVGRLAGDEQYF. Written as DNA, the CDR3 is TGCAGCGTTGTGGGGCGGCTAGCGGGGGACGAGCAGTACTTC.

The rearrangement uses TRBV19 and TRBJ2-2; TRBD2 is a possible D gene (6 bases). The CDR3 contains 15 residues. V was cut by 6 bases and J by 2 bases, with 13 bases left in between. Looked up from germline, CDR1 is LNHDA and CDR2 is SQIVND (reference sequence). In DNA, the CDR3 is TGTGCCAGTAGCCGGGGCGGGGCCAACACCGGGGAGCTGTTTTTT. It yields the protein CASSRGGANTGELFF.

This CDR3 reads CASSITSFTGELFF. As DNA, the CDR3 is TGTGCCAGCAGCATCACTAGCTTCACCGGGGAGCTGTTTTTT. J is TRBJ2-2 and V is TRBV3-1 (or the pseudogene TRBV3-2), with D possibly being TRBD2 (6 bases). The germline V gene encodes CDR1 LGHDT and CDR2 YNNKEL (reference sequence). The CDR3 has 14 residues. V was clipped by 5 bases and J by 4 bases, with 11 bases between them.

The chain links TRBV5-1 to TRBJ2-7; tentatively, D is TRBD1 (6 bases). This CDR3 spans 17 amino acids. The germline CDR1 and CDR2 sequences are SGHRS and YFSETQ. The CDR3 spells CASSLGLRGEGVYEQYV. Written as DNA, the CDR3 is TGTGCCAGCAGCTTGGGGCTACGGGGAGAGGGGGTCTACGAGCAGTACGTC.

The CDR3: CSVADRGNTEAFF. In DNA, the CDR3 is TGCAGCGTTGCGGACAGGGGGAACACTGAAGCTTTCTTT. J is TRBJ1-1 and V is TRBV29-1; TRBD1 matches 9 bases. CDR1 and CDR2 (germline): SQVTM, ANQGSEA. The ends lost 4 bases at V and 1 base at J; junction bases unmatched: 1. This CDR3 region has 13 residues.

The rearrangement links TRBV4-2 to TRBJ2-5, with D possibly matching TRBD2 (6 bases). CDR3 length: 15 residues. Per the germline V gene, CDR1 is LGHNA and CDR2 is YNFKEQ. The germline V and J ends were trimmed by 1 base and 2 bases, with 11 bases remaining between them. The CDR3 loop reads CASSQGGGVQETQYF. CDR3 in DNA: TGTGCCAGCAGCCAAGGTGGAGGGGTTCAAGAGACCCAGTACTTC.

V and J are TRBV5-4 and TRBJ2-1; 9 bases are a match to TRBD1. Trimming took 4 bases from V and 5 from J; bases not matched to a gene: 4. The germline gives CDR1 SGHNT, CDR2 YYREEE (reference sequence). This CDR3 region has 14 residues. Here the CDR3 reads CASSGGDRDNEQFF. CDR3 bases: TGTGCCAGCAGCGGGGGGGACAGGGACAATGAGCAGTTCTTC.

The chain combines TRBV19 with TRBJ1-2, with D perhaps matching TRBD1 (5 bases). Per the germline V gene, CDR1 is LNHDA and CDR2 is SQIVND (reference sequence). V gave up 5 bases and J gave up 4 bases, with 14 bases separating them. This CDR3 contains 14 residues. The CDR3 loop reads CASSPQGGSYGYTF. CDR3 bases: TGTGCCAGTAGTCCTCAGGGCGGTAGCTATGGCTACACCTTC. The full variable domain, completed using reference TRBV19 and TRBJ1-2, is DGGITQSPKYLFRKEGQNVTLSCEQNLNHDAMYWYRQDPGQGLRLIYYSQIVNDFQKGDIAEGYSVSREKKESFPLTVTSAQKNPTAFYLCASSPQGGSYGYTFGSGTRLTVV.

The chain is built from TRBV28 and TRBJ1-5; D gene unclear. Trimming shortened V by 5 bases and J by 0 bases, and 14 bases separated the two germline ends. Looked up from germline, CDR1 is MDHEN and CDR2 is SYDVKM. CDR3 length: 16 residues. CDR3: CASSPEGLPSNQPQHF. For the CDR3, the DNA is TGTGCCAGCAGTCCAGAAGGTTTACCTAGCAATCAGCCCCAGCATTTT.

The V call is TRBV4-2, the J call TRBJ2-2, with D uncertain. This CDR3 is 15 amino acids long. With 5 bases removed from V and 0 bases from J, the gap between germline ends came to 10 bases. Looked up from germline, CDR1 is LGHNA and CDR2 is YNFKEQ. CDR3 loop: CASSSSRTNTGELFF. CDR3 nucleotides: TGTGCCAGCAGCTCAAGCCGAACGAACACCGGGGAGCTGTTTTTT.

This chain connects TRBV12-5 to TRBJ1-1, with D possibly being TRBD1 (5 bases). Trimming shortened V by 2 bases and J by 3 bases, and 16 bases separated the two germline ends. Germline V gives CDR1 LGHNT, CDR2 FRNRAP. The CDR3 is 16 residues long. The CDR3 DNA reads TGTGCTAGTGGTTTGCCCACGCTGGTCAGGGACACTGAAGCTTTCTTT. This encodes CASGLPTLVRDTEAFF. Supplemented by reference TRBV12-5 and TRBJ1-1, the full variable domain reads DARVTQTPRHKVTEMGQEVTMRCQPILGHNTVFWYRQTMMQGLELLAYFRNRAPLDDSGMPKDRFSAEMPDATLATLKIQPSEPRDSAVYFCASGLPTLVRDTEAFFGQGTRLTVV.

The V call is TRBV11-2, the J call TRBJ1-5; D is unresolved. V lost 4 bases and J 2 bases, leaving 12 bases between the germline ends. This CDR3 has 15 residues. CDR1 and CDR2 (germline): SGHAT, FQNNGV. DNA for the CDR3: TGTGCCAGCAGCTCCCCAGCAACGGGCAATCAGCCCCAGCATTTT. Its translation: CASSSPATGNQPQHF. Together with reference TRBV11-2 and TRBJ1-5, the CDR3 gives the full variable domain: EAGVAQSPRYKIIEKRQSVAFWCNPISGHATLYWYQQILGQGPKLLIQFQNNGVVDDSQLPKDRFSAERLKGVDSTLKIQPAKLEDSAVYLCASSSPATGNQPQHFGDGTRLSIL.

CDR3 loop: CASSEVTGWGNTEAFF. The CDR3 DNA reads as TGTGCCAGCAGTGAAGTAACGGGGTGGGGGAACACTGAAGCTTTCTTT. The genes are TRBV2 and TRBJ1-1; the D is unclear. Germline-derived CDR1 and CDR2 are SNHLY and FYNNEI. The CDR3 runs 16 residues. Trimming left V 1 base short and J 1 base short, with 13 bases between.

This chain uses TRBV12-3 or TRBV12-4 with TRBJ1-5; weak D call: TRBD1 (5 bases). CDR3 length: 12 amino acids. With 5 bases removed from V and 4 bases from J, the gap between germline ends came to 6 bases. The CDR3 coding sequence is TGTGCCAGCAGTGGACATAATCAGCCCCAGCATTTT. It codes for CASSGHNQPQHF.

The rearrangement joins TRBV11-2 to TRBJ2-1; D gene unclear. CDR3 length: 15 residues. Germline values: CDR1 SGHAT, CDR2 FQNNGV. Trimming removed 5 bases from V and 2 bases from J, with 13 bases in between. The CDR3 is CASSPHRGPYNEQFF. CDR3 DNA: TGTGCCAGCAGCCCCCACCGAGGACCCTACAATGAGCAGTTCTTC.

This clone was seen only once. The genes are TRBV7-9 and TRBJ2-3; D gene ambiguous. Germline V gene sequence: CDR1 SEHNR, CDR2 FQNEAQ (reference sequence). Trimming removed 0 bases from V and 2 bases from J, with 6 bases in between. CDR3 size: 14 residues. CDR3 nucleotide sequence: TGTGCCAGCAGCTTAGCGGTAACCACAGATACGCAGTATTTT. This encodes CASSLAVTTDTQYF.